This T cell receptor (beta chain) originates from a study of blood T cells in healthy people across ages. Across the whole study: When template switching was applied, about one barcoded beta molecule was captured per two T cells.

In terms of origin and age, donors were healthy Caucasian individuals from Russia aged about 6 to 100. Study-wide results and limits: Estimates drawn from one million T cells were deemed to understate diversity.

This clonotype was counted only a few times. Its specificity is not known. The V gene end was trimmed by 0 bases and the J gene end by 3 bases; junction bases not matched to a gene: 3. The CDR3 spans 15 residues. Germline CDR1 reads DFQATT; CDR2 reads SNEGSKA (reference sequence). For the second PCR, which ran for roughly 7 to 11 cycles, a sample-barcoded 5' primer and a J-beta primer mix were used. Every cDNA was tagged by a template-switch adaptor with 12 random nucleotides. TCRdb analysed the 5' RACE reads with MiXCR anew, one entry per CDR3 protein. This sample has approximately 940,000 distinct CDR3 sequences; roughly 52% occur once, and the top ten carry over 10%.

The origin of this receptor is a man younger than 40 in good health. The specimen was blood. The V call is TRBV20-1, the J call TRBJ2-1, with 9 bases identical to TRBD1. The CDR3 reads CSARDDRGSYNEQFF. In nucleotides, the CDR3 is TGCAGTGCTAGAGATGACAGGGGGAGCTACAATGAGCAGTTCTTC.